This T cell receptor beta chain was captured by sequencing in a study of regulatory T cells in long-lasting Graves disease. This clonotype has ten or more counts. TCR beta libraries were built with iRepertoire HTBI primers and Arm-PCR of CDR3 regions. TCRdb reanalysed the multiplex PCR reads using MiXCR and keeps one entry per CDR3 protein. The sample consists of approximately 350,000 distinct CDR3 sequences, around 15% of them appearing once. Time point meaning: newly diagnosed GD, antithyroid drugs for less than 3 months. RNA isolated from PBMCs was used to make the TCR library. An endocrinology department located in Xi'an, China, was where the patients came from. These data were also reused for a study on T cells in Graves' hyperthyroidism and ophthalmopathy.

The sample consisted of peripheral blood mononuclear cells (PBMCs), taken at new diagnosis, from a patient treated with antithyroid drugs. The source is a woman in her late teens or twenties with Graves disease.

CDR3 nucleotide sequence: TGTGCCAGCAGCTTAGGTCCAGGATCCAACTACGAGCAGTACTTC. Amino acids: CASSLGPGSNYEQYF. The chain uses TRBV7-9 and TRBJ2-7; D unclear. This CDR3 has 15 amino acids. Trimming pared 1 base from V and 3 bases from J, leaving 13 bases between. Germline CDR1 is SEHNR and CDR2 is FQNEAQ (reference sequence).